A single sample is the source of the 15 T cell receptor beta chains below, sequenced in a study of OX40 agonist ivuxolimab in advanced cancers. Clones were read by immunoSEQ multiplex PCR, and TCRdb kept only the in-frame ones, dropping some. The sample includes approximately 54,000 clones, about 91% of them seen just once. The specimen comprised CD4+ or CD8+ T cells sorted from blood, sampled in a trial of the OX40 agonist ivuxolimab. These receptors came from an adult with an advanced solid tumor such as melanoma, head and neck, liver or kidney cancer.

CDR3 nucleotide sequence: TGCGCCAGCAGCCTAGGGACAGGGACCTACGAGCAGTACTTC. This translates into CASSLGTGTYEQYF. V is TRBV5-1 and J is TRBJ2-5; 9 positions match TRBD1. The DNA end lines up better with TRBJ2-7; the J call may be wrong. CDR1 SGHRS and CDR2 YFSETQ come from the germline V gene. The CDR3 loop spans 14 amino acids.

The V gene is TRBV28, the J gene TRBJ2-7, with TRBD2 identical over 9 bases. The V segment lost 5 bases and the J segment 3 bases; nucleotides outside the gene matches: 8. The germline V gene encodes CDR1 MDHEN and CDR2 SYDVKM. This CDR3 has 15 amino acids. This CDR3 is CASSVGLAGVYEQYF. CDR3 DNA: TGTGCCAGCAGTGTCGGTTTAGCGGGAGTCTACGAGCAGTACTTC.

This clone was detected once. The chain couples TRBV19 to TRBJ1-5; D unresolved. Trimming removed 3 bases at V and 1 base at J, with 13 bases between. Looked up from germline, CDR1 is LNHDA and CDR2 is SQIVND (reference sequence). There are 16 residues in the CDR3. The DNA of the CDR3 is TGTGCCAGTAGTATCGGCAGCTTTCGAAGCAATCAGCCCCAGCATTTT. This sequence encodes CASSIGSFRSNQPQHF. Full variable domain (outside the CDR3, taken from reference TRBV19 and TRBJ1-5): DGGITQSPKYLFRKEGQNVTLSCEQNLNHDAMYWYRQDPGQGLRLIYYSQIVNDFQKGDIAEGYSVSREKKESFPLTVTSAQKNPTAFYLCASSIGSFRSNQPQHFGDGTRLSIL.

This clone was recorded once. The V and J genes are TRBV6-5 and TRBJ2-1; 11 nucleotides match TRBD2. The CDR3 totals 15 residues. Germline CDR1 MNHEY, CDR2 SVGAGI. Unmatched junction bases numbered 5, after V lost 1 base and J lost 9 bases. The CDR3 reads CASSYFSGRGGEQFF. As DNA, the CDR3 is TGTGCCAGCAGTTACTTTAGCGGGAGGGGAGGTGAGCAGTTCTTC.

The chain combines TRBV6-5 with TRBJ1-6, with D perhaps matching TRBD1 (5 bases). From germline, CDR1 is MNHEY and CDR2 SVGAGI. With 5 bases removed from V and 3 bases from J, the gap between germline ends came to 11 bases. The CDR3 runs to 15 residues. CDR3 DNA: TGTGCCAGCAGTCCCGGGACTAACTATAATTCACCCCTCCACTTT. Translation gives CASSPGTNYNSPLHF.

The chain uses TRBV14 and TRBJ1-2, with D unresolved. CDR1 SGHDN and CDR2 FVKESK come from the germline V gene. Trimming stripped 3 bases from V and 4 bases from J, with 12 bases between. The CDR3 spans 14 residues. Here the CDR3 DNA reads TGTGCCAGCAGCCACGCCCAACCGATCTATGGCTACACCTTC. Translating it yields CASSHAQPIYGYTF.

This chain links TRBV29-1 with TRBJ2-1; possible D gene TRBD2, 5 bases. Deletions cut 7 bases from V and 7 bases from J, with 17 bases between. Germline V gives CDR1 SQVTM, CDR2 ANQGSEA. The CDR3 is made up of 13 amino acids. The DNA of the CDR3 is TGCAGCGCTTTAGGACGGGAACGGAATGAGCAGTTCTTC. It yields the protein CSALGRERNEQFF.

The genes are TRBV9 and TRBJ2-1, with D unresolved. In germline, CDR1 is SGDLS, CDR2 YYNGEE. The CDR3 has 13 residues. V was pared by 0 bases and J by 3 bases, with 4 bases between. The CDR3 DNA reads TGTGCCAGCAGCGTAGAGGTCTACAATGAGCAGTTCTTC. Translating gives CASSVEVYNEQFF.

The chain couples TRBV5-5 to TRBJ1-1; D not certain. Trimming left V 0 bases short and J 6 bases short, with 6 bases between. Germline V gene sequence: CDR1 SGHKS, CDR2 YYEKEE (reference sequence). The CDR3 is 12 amino acids. As DNA, the CDR3 is TGTGCCAGCAGCTTGGGGGTCGCTGAAGCTTTCTTT. The encoded protein is CASSLGVAEAFF.

The chain employs TRBV10-3 and TRBJ2-7; TRBD2 matches 8 bases. The trim removed 8 bases at V and 1 base at J, leaving 4 bases unmatched. Per the germline V gene, CDR1 is ENHRY and CDR2 is SYGVKD. This CDR3 is built from 13 residues. For the CDR3, the DNA is TGTGCCATCTTAGCGGGAAGTTCCTACGAGCAGTACTTC. Translating gives CAILAGSSYEQYF.

V is TRBV15 and J is TRBJ1-2; D not resolved. The CDR3 is 11 residues long. Germline values: CDR1 LNHNV, CDR2 YYDKDF (reference sequence). V lost 0 bases and J 9 bases, leaving 5 bases between the germline ends. CDR3 loop: CATSRDLSYTF. CDR3 coding DNA: TGTGCCACCAGCAGAGATTTAAGCTACACCTTC.

The CDR3 here is CASSPTAGGTEAFF. The CDR3 coding sequence is TGTGCCAGCAGTCCGACCGCGGGGGGCACTGAAGCTTTCTTT. The chain uses TRBV28 and TRBJ1-1; TRBD1 is a possible D gene (5 bases). The germline V and J ends were trimmed by 5 bases and 4 bases, with 14 bases remaining between them. The CDR3 runs to 14 residues. The V gene's germline CDR1 is MDHEN and CDR2 SYDVKM.

The V gene is TRBV18, the J gene TRBJ2-2; D remains ambiguous. CDR3 length: 15 amino acids. V was clipped by 8 bases and J by 0 bases, with 13 bases between them. In germline, CDR1 is KGHSH, CDR2 LQKENI. In nucleotides, the CDR3 is TGTGCCAGCCCCCCCCCACTCGCGAACACCGGGGAGCTGTTTTTT. Translating it yields CASPPPLANTGELFF.

This clone counts as medium-sized. The chain has TRBV13 and TRBJ1-1; D perhaps matches TRBD1 (5 bases). V lost 4 bases and J 0 bases, leaving 12 bases between the germline ends. The CDR3 runs to 15 residues. Germline-derived CDR1 and CDR2 are PRHDT and FYEKMQ (reference sequence). The chain's CDR3 is CASSSQRGMNTEAFF. In DNA form, the CDR3 reads TGTGCCAGCAGCTCTCAGAGGGGTATGAACACTGAAGCTTTCTTT.

The V and J genes are TRBV6-1 and TRBJ2-2; TRBD1 aligns across 8 bases. There are 15 residues in the CDR3. Germline trimming cut 3 bases from V and 7 bases from J; bases unmatched to any gene: 7. Germline V gene data show CDR1 as MNHNS and CDR2 as SASEGT. As DNA, the CDR3 is TGTGCCAGCAGTGACCGGACAGGGAGTCTCGGGGAGCTGTTTTTT. Encoded protein: CASSDRTGSLGELFF.